This entry lists 13 T cell receptor beta chains sequenced from one sample in a study of read filtering for tumor transcriptome and immune sequencing. Molecular barcoded adaptors covering alpha/delta and beta/gamma chains were used on about 390 ng RNA. TCRdb reprocessed the reads via MiXCR and lists one record per CDR3 protein. Of about 86,000 distinct CDR3 sequences in the sample, roughly an eighth were seen once. The sequencing sample was made of a population of CD138-negative cells sorted from bone marrow. The origin of the receptors is a donor at least 40 years old with multiple myeloma.

This chain uses TRBV11-2 with TRBJ2-3, with D hard to call. V lost 5 bases and J 6 bases, leaving 6 bases between the germline ends. The CDR3 contains 11 residues. The germline gives CDR1 SGHAT, CDR2 FQNNGV. CDR3 in amino acids: CASSPQDTQYF. CDR3 DNA sequence: TGTGCCAGCAGCCCTCAGGATACGCAGTATTTT.

The chain links TRBV11-3 to TRBJ1-1, with TRBD1 as a possible D gene (6 bases). The CDR3 runs 13 residues. V was pared by 5 bases and J by 3 bases, with 10 bases between. CDR1 and CDR2 (germline): SGHNT, YENEEA. The DNA of the CDR3 is TGTGCCAGCAGCGTGGGGACACACACTGAAGCTTTCTTT. It yields the protein CASSVGTHTEAFF.

This clonotype was found many times. The V gene is TRBV5-1, the J gene TRBJ2-2; 11 bases line up with TRBD1. The CDR3 totals 15 residues. Germline trimming cut 6 bases from V and 5 bases from J; bases unmatched to any gene: 6. CDR1 is SGHRS, CDR2 YFSETQ, per germline. The chain's CDR3 is CASNTGTGGTGELFF. CDR3 DNA sequence: TGCGCCAGCAATACCGGGACAGGGGGTACCGGGGAGCTGTTTTTT.

There are many counts of this clonotype. This chain joins TRBV5-1 and TRBJ1-3; D is unresolved. The germline V gene encodes CDR1 SGHRS and CDR2 YFSETQ. V was clipped by 3 bases and J by 3 bases, with 16 bases between them. The CDR3 extends over 16 amino acids. CDR3 nucleotide sequence: TGCGCCAGCAGCTACGTGGGAACTGGTAGTGGAAACACCATATATTTT. This codes for CASSYVGTGSGNTIYF.

The V gene is TRBV9, the J gene TRBJ2-1, with TRBD2 matching over 7 bases. Trimming cost V 4 bases and J 9 bases; bases outside gene matches: 13. This CDR3 is 15 amino acids long. Germline-derived CDR1 and CDR2 are SGDLS and YYNGEE. CDR3 residues: CASSLAAAGASEQFF. CDR3 nucleotide sequence: TGTGCCAGCAGCCTAGCGGCCGCCGGAGCAAGTGAGCAGTTCTTC.

This clonotype was detected ten times or more. The V and J genes are TRBV4-2 and TRBJ2-7, with a weak D call TRBD2 (7 bases). The ends were cut back, 4 bases at V and 5 bases at J, with 15 bases in the middle. The CDR3 consists of 14 residues. Germline V CDR1 and CDR2: LGHNA, YNFKEQ. The CDR3 reads CASSLGGGPNEQYF. The CDR3 region has the DNA TGTGCCAGCAGCCTAGGGGGAGGGCCAAACGAGCAGTACTTC.

This clonotype was recorded many times. This chain joins TRBV29-1 and TRBJ2-7; 9 positions agree with TRBD2. V lost 5 bases to trimming and J lost 7 bases; unmatched junction nucleotides: 12. The CDR3 is 14 amino acids. Germline CDR1 reads SQVTM; CDR2 reads ANQGSEA. In DNA form, the CDR3 reads TGCAGCGTTACTGGAGGTAGCGGGAGAGGGGAGCAGTACTTC. This sequence encodes CSVTGGSGRGEQYF.

As to this clonotype: The missing conserved phenylalanine or tryptophan at the end of this CDR3 makes a read error likely. V and J are TRBV29-1 and TRBJ2-2, with D possibly TRBD1 on 6 matching bases. V dropped 5 bases and J dropped 5 bases, with 18 bases sitting between them. This CDR3 has 15 residues. From germline, CDR1 is SQVTM and CDR2 ANQGSEA. Here the CDR3 DNA reads TGCAGCGTTCCGGACAGCTCCAAAGCAACCGGGGAGCTGTTTTCT. It specifies CSVPDSSKATGELFS.

This clonotype was detected many times. V and J are TRBV20-1 and TRBJ2-2; 12 bases are shared with TRBD2. CDR3 length: 15 residues. V dropped 3 bases and J dropped 6; count of bases not matched to a gene: 5. From germline, CDR1 is DFQATT and CDR2 SNEGSKA (reference sequence). The CDR3 region is CSASPSSGRAGELFF. CDR3 nucleotides: TGCAGTGCTAGCCCTTCTAGCGGGAGGGCCGGGGAGCTGTTTTTT.

This clonotype has ten or more counts. The chain uses TRBV3-1 and TRBJ2-5, with D perhaps matching TRBD1 or TRBD2 (5 bases each). The germline CDR1 and CDR2 sequences are LGHDT and YNNKEL (reference sequence). The V end lost 3 bases, the J end lost 11 bases, and 7 bases lay between the germline ends. The CDR3 covers 10 residues. The CDR3 DNA reads as TGTGCCAGCAGCCAGGGACGGCAGTACTTC. Amino acid sequence: CASSQGRQYF.

This clonotype came up many times. The chain employs TRBV6-5 and TRBJ2-5; weak D call: TRBD1 (6 bases). With 5 bases removed from V and 2 bases from J, the gap between germline ends came to 27 bases. The CDR3 totals 19 residues. The germline CDR1 and CDR2 sequences are MNHEY and SVGAGI. The CDR3 protein is CASSGSKGSGASKQETQYF. The CDR3 DNA reads TGTGCCAGCAGTGGTAGTAAGGGTTCAGGGGCGTCCAAACAAGAGACCCAGTACTTC.

The sample holds many counts of this clonotype. The genes are TRBV29-1 and TRBJ2-7, with D perhaps TRBD1 (5 bases). V lost 5 bases and J 1 base, leaving 12 bases between the germline ends. Germline V gene lookup returns CDR1 SQVTM and CDR2 ANQGSEA. The CDR3 is 13 amino acids. The CDR3 coding sequence is TGCAGCGTTCGGACCGACAGATCCTACGAGCAGTACTTC. This translates into CSVRTDRSYEQYF.

This clonotype showed up many times. This chain uses TRBV5-8 with TRBJ2-3; weak D call: TRBD2 (5 bases). CDR1 and CDR2 from the germline V gene are SGHTS and YDEGEE. There are 16 residues in the CDR3. V dropped 0 bases and J dropped 1 base, with 12 bases sitting between them. The CDR3 sequence: CASSLGLAVRTDTQYF. The CDR3 DNA reads as TGTGCCAGCAGCTTGGGGCTAGCTGTTCGCACAGATACGCAGTATTTT.